This T cell receptor beta chain was captured by sequencing in a study of vaccination and CD4 T cells after COVID-19. Of note for this clonotype: Its antigen is not known.

Broader study findings: Post-vaccination, and not before, a median approximately 89% of reactive clones appeared in convalescent patients.

Germline V gene lookup returns CDR1 GTSNPN and CDR2 SVGIG (reference sequence). The CDR3 extends over 13 amino acids. V was trimmed by 3 bases and J by 5 bases, leaving 13 bases between them. The Oncomine TCR Beta short-read assay was applied to DNA of cultured CD4+ T cells. MiXCR, applied by TCRdb to the PCR reads, yields one record per CDR3 protein. The sample yields some 7,000 distinct CDR3 sequences, roughly two fifths seen once. Treatment defined: approximately nine-day PBMC culture with coronavirus spike peptide pools or control peptides (ViraFEST assay). Investigators obtained the unexposed donor's CD4+ T cells before the COVID-19 pandemic (2011-2018).

Sequenced material: CD4+ T cells from blood, cultured in vitro. The V gene is TRBV30, the J gene TRBJ1-2, with a tentative D call TRBD1 (6 bases). This clonotype was obtained from a human donor in good health. The CDR3, as DNA: TGTGCCTGGAGCGCACAGGGTTTTTATGGCTACACCTTC. As protein: CAWSAQGFYGYTF.